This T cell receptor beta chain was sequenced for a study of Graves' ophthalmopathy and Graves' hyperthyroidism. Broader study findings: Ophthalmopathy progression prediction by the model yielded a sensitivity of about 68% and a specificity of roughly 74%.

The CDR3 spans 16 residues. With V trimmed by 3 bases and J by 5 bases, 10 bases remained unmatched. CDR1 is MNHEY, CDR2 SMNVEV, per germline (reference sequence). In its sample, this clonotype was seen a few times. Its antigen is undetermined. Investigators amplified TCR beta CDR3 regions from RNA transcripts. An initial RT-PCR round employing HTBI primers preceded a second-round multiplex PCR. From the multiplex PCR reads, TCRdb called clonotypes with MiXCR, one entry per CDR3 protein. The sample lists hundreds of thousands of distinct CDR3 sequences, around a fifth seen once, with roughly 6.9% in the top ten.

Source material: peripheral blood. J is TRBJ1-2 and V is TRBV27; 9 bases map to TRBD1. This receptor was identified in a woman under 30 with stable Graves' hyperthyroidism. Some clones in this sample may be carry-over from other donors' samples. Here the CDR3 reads CASSFVTGTGSYGYTF. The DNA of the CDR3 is TGTGCCAGCAGTTTCGTCACCGGGACAGGGTCTTATGGCTACACCTTC.